These 26 T cell receptor beta chains came from one sample sequenced in a study of shared T cell receptors in the human thymus. TCRdb's table, derived via immunoSEQ multiplex PCR, lists solely in-frame clones and lacks some. The sample records hundreds of thousands of clones, around 87% being singletons. This sample also appeared in a second study, on human thymus T cells.

Sequenced: thymocytes. The source of these receptors is a boy under three years old with a congenital heart defect.

The V call is TRBV4-3, the J call TRBJ1-2; possibly TRBD1 for D (5 bases). Germline V lookup: CDR1 LGHNA, CDR2 YSLEER. The CDR3 has 15 amino acids. V shed 1 base and J shed 7 bases, with 16 bases lying between them. The CDR3 loop reads CASSQGLSGGIGYTF. The CDR3 coding sequence is TGCGCCAGCAGCCAAGGCCTCTCCGGGGGGATTGGCTACACCTTC.

This rearrangement joins TRBV28 to TRBJ2-7, with 7 bases identical to TRBD1. Trimming removed 1 base from V and 3 bases from J; junction bases left unmatched: 6. The CDR3 runs to 15 residues. The germline V gene has CDR1 MDHEN and CDR2 SYDVKM. The CDR3 nucleotides read TGTGCCAGCAGTTTATTCCGGGACAGAGTCTACGAGCAGTACTTC. Translating gives CASSLFRDRVYEQYF.

The genes are TRBV25-1 and TRBJ2-1; TRBD2 aligns across 14 bases. The CDR3 contains 18 residues. Germline V CDR1 and CDR2: MGHDK, SYGVNS. J gave up 7 bases and V 4 bases, and 12 bases lay outside the gene matches. In DNA form, the CDR3 reads TGTGCCAGCAGTGCTAGGGGGACTAGCGGGAGAGGGAGGAATGAGCAGTTCTTC. Protein product: CASSARGTSGRGRNEQFF. Together with reference TRBV25-1 and TRBJ2-1, the CDR3 gives the full variable domain: EADIYQTPRYLVIGTGKKITLECSQTMGHDKMYWYQQDPGMELHLIHYSYGVNSTEKGDLSSESTVSRIRTEHFPLTLESARPSHTSQYLCASSARGTSGRGRNEQFFGPGTRLTVL.

On this clone itself: At one boundary the junction diverges from the germline segment, which might be a read error. This sequence joins TRBV29-1 and TRBJ2-1; D is possibly TRBD2 (6 bases). The CDR3 covers 15 residues. Germline V CDR1 and CDR2: SQVTM, ANQGSEA. CDR3 sequence reads: CRVEQAGTNNNEQFF. CDR3 nucleotides: TGCAGGGTTGAACAGGCGGGAACGAATAACAATGAGCAGTTCTTC.

The CDR3 loop is CASSVDFPPEKLFF. The CDR3 DNA reads TGTGCCAGCAGCGTAGATTTTCCTCCGGAAAAACTGTTTTTT. The chain combines TRBV9 with TRBJ1-4; D gene uncertain. The germline CDR1 and CDR2 sequences are SGDLS and YYNGEE. V was cut by 0 bases and J by 8 bases, with 11 bases left in between. The CDR3 runs 14 residues.

This clone is a singleton in its sample. CDR3 loop: CASSRQGAYNEQFF. DNA of the CDR3: TGTGCCAGCAGCCGGCAGGGGGCGTACAATGAGCAGTTCTTC. The chain uses TRBV7-2 and TRBJ2-1; 8 bases align to TRBD1. J lost 4 bases, V lost 5 bases, and 4 bases had no gene match. The CDR3 contains 14 residues. CDR1 is SGHTA, CDR2 FQGNSA, per germline.

J is TRBJ2-7 and V is TRBV7-9; TRBD2 aligns across 12 bases. Germline V gene data show CDR1 as SEHNR and CDR2 as FQNEAQ (reference sequence). The length of the CDR3 is 16 residues. V trimming: 5 bases; J trimming: 2 bases; junction bases outside the gene matches: 7. CDR3 nucleotide sequence: TGTGCCAGCAGCCCGTGGACTAGCGGGATTACCTACGAGCAGTACTTC. Its protein product is CASSPWTSGITYEQYF.

This chain uses TRBV10-1 with TRBJ2-5; D may be TRBD2 (5 bases). Germline V gene lookup returns CDR1 WNHNN and CDR2 SYGVQD (reference sequence). The CDR3 is 15 amino acids. The V end lost 2 bases, the J end lost 1 base, and 11 bases lay between the germline ends. CDR3 in amino acids: CASSEQLGTQETQYF. CDR3 DNA: TGCGCCAGCAGTGAGCAACTAGGAACCCAAGAGACCCAGTACTTC.

This chain uses TRBV29-1 with TRBJ2-3, with D possibly TRBD1 on 5 matching bases. V was clipped by 3 bases and J by 4 bases, with 14 bases between them. Germline lookup yields CDR1 SQVTM and CDR2 ANQGSEA. The CDR3 has 14 residues. The DNA for the CDR3 is TGCAGCGTTGAGGGGCGCAAAGGGCCAGATACGCAGTATTTT. It translates to CSVEGRKGPDTQYF.

This clone was found once. The V and J genes are TRBV11-2 and TRBJ2-2; the match to TRBD2 covers 11 bases. This CDR3 has 17 residues. The V segment lost 5 bases and the J segment 1 base; nucleotides outside the gene matches: 6. The germline V gene has CDR1 SGHAT and CDR2 FQNNGV. For the CDR3, the DNA is TGTGCCAGCAGCCCGCCCGGGACTAGCGGGAACACCGGGGAGCTGTTTTTT. It codes for CASSPPGTSGNTGELFF.

The gene calls are TRBV7-2 and TRBJ1-1, with D uncertain. The germline V and J ends were trimmed by 3 bases and 1 base, with 9 bases remaining between them. The CDR3 consists of 14 residues. Germline values: CDR1 SGHTA, CDR2 FQGNSA. The CDR3 protein is CASSFEQKNTEAFF. The CDR3 DNA reads TGTGCCAGCAGCTTTGAACAAAAGAACACTGAAGCTTTCTTT.

The chain couples TRBV10-3 to TRBJ2-5; TRBD2 is a possible D gene (7 bases). The CDR3 is 14 amino acids. Trimming shortened V by 9 bases and J by 3 bases, and 17 bases separated the two germline ends. CDR1 is ENHRY and CDR2 is SYGVKD in the germline V gene. The CDR3 DNA reads as TGTGCCATAGGGGGGGCTAGCGGAAAAGAGACCCAGTACTTC. Its protein product is CAIGGASGKETQYF.

The chain recombines TRBV19 with TRBJ1-4, with 7 bases aligning to TRBD1. The germline CDR1 and CDR2 sequences are LNHDA and SQIVND (reference sequence). The CDR3 extends over 15 amino acids. Trimming removed 3 bases from V and 3 bases from J; junction bases left unmatched: 4. The CDR3, as DNA: TGTGCCAGTAGTATCAAGGGGGCGGCTAATGAAAAACTGTTTTTT. Translated: CASSIKGAANEKLFF.

This chain links TRBV15 with TRBJ1-5, with D possibly TRBD1 on 5 matching bases. From germline, CDR1 is LNHNV and CDR2 YYDKDF (reference sequence). The CDR3 has 17 amino acids. Trimming removed 0 bases from V and 7 bases from J, with 19 bases in between. The CDR3 sequence is CATSRDRGRGTRQPQHF. CDR3 coding DNA: TGTGCCACCAGCAGAGATCGAGGGAGGGGAACTAGGCAGCCCCAGCATTTT.

The chain uses TRBV2 and TRBJ1-5, with D uncertain. This CDR3 region has 14 residues. V was cut by 5 bases and J by 0 bases, with 8 bases left in between. Looked up from germline, CDR1 is SNHLY and CDR2 is FYNNEI. The CDR3 DNA reads TGTGCCAGCAGTCACACAGATAGCAATCAGCCCCAGCATTTT. It translates to CASSHTDSNQPQHF.

The chain combines TRBV10-3 with TRBJ1-1; D is uncertain. Per the germline V gene, CDR1 is ENHRY and CDR2 is SYGVKD. This CDR3 has 12 residues. V was shortened by 11 bases and J by 1 base, with 11 bases between the two germline ends. CDR3 loop: CAVSSGNTEAFF. The CDR3 DNA reads TGTGCCGTCTCGTCCGGGAACACTGAAGCTTTCTTT.

The chain uses TRBV4-3 and TRBJ2-1, with 7 bases matching TRBD1. The V segment lost 3 bases and the J segment 2 bases; nucleotides outside the gene matches: 10. CDR1 is LGHNA, CDR2 YSLEER, per germline. The CDR3 extends over 17 amino acids. CDR3 loop: CASSHERWDRTYNEQFF. The DNA for the CDR3 is TGCGCCAGCAGCCATGAGAGATGGGACAGAACCTACAATGAGCAGTTCTTC.

The chain employs TRBV7-7 and TRBJ2-1; a weak D match, TRBD1 (6 bases). V was pared by 5 bases and J by 6 bases, with 14 bases between. The CDR3 sequence is 14 residues long. In germline, CDR1 is SSHAT, CDR2 FNYEAQ (reference sequence). The CDR3 is CASSQMTGANEQFF. In DNA form, the CDR3 reads TGTGCCAGCAGCCAGATGACAGGAGCCAATGAGCAGTTCTTC.

This chain joins TRBV28 and TRBJ1-5; the D gene is possibly TRBD1 (6 bases). Looked up from germline, CDR1 is MDHEN and CDR2 is SYDVKM. Trimming shortened V by 2 bases and J by 5 bases, and 19 bases separated the two germline ends. CDR3 length: 17 amino acids. The CDR3 DNA follows: TGTGCCAGCAGTTTAGCAAGACAGGTGATCCTACATCAGCCCCAGCATTTT. The encoded protein is CASSLARQVILHQPQHF. Complete variable domain (other parts from reference TRBV28 and TRBJ1-5): DVKVTQSSRYLVKRTGEKVFLECVQDMDHENMFWYRQDPGLGLRLIYFSYDVKMKEKGDIPEGYSVSREKKERFSLILESASTNQTSMYLCASSLARQVILHQPQHFGDGTRLSIL.

The V gene is TRBV15, the J gene TRBJ1-2, with unresolved D. Germline V CDR1 and CDR2: LNHNV, YYDKDF (reference sequence). V lost 1 base and J 3 bases, leaving 6 bases between the germline ends. The CDR3 consists of 13 residues. CDR3 protein: CATSRARYYGYTF. CDR3 coding DNA: TGTGCCACCAGCAGAGCACGGTACTATGGCTACACCTTC.

The V call is TRBV29-1, the J call TRBJ1-2, with D tentatively TRBD1 (5 bases). Trimming pared 3 bases from V and 4 bases from J, leaving 15 bases between. CDR1 and CDR2 from the germline V gene are SQVTM and ANQGSEA. This CDR3 is 14 amino acids long. CDR3 residues: CSVDIGDWGYGYTF. The CDR3 DNA is TGCAGCGTTGATATCGGGGACTGGGGCTATGGCTACACCTTC.

This chain links TRBV27 with TRBJ2-3; D perhaps matches TRBD2 (6 bases). The V end lost 7 bases, the J end lost 4 bases, and 27 bases lay between the germline ends. Germline V gives CDR1 MNHEY, CDR2 SMNVEV (reference sequence). The CDR3 loop spans 18 amino acids. CDR3 DNA sequence: TGTGCCAGCATGTCGAAGATCGGGACTTCCATCTCTCCAGATACGCAGTATTTT. This sequence encodes CASMSKIGTSISPDTQYF.

The table lists this clone with a count of one. The rearrangement joins TRBV19 to TRBJ2-3, with TRBD1 as a possible D gene (5 bases). The V end lost 7 bases, the J end lost 1 base, and 15 bases lay between the germline ends. The length of the CDR3 is 15 residues. Germline V gives CDR1 LNHDA, CDR2 SQIVND (reference sequence). The CDR3 loop is CASTLRWGCTDTQYF. CDR3 nucleotide sequence: TGTGCCAGTACCTTGAGGTGGGGCTGCACAGATACGCAGTATTTT.

This clone came up a few times. This chain connects TRBV10-3 to TRBJ2-7; D possibly corresponds to TRBD1 (5 bases). V lost 2 bases and J 4 bases, leaving 21 bases between the germline ends. The CDR3 is 17 residues long. CDR1 and CDR2 from the germline V gene are ENHRY and SYGVKD. The CDR3: CAISETLQAPRGYEQYF. CDR3 DNA sequence: TGTGCCATCAGTGAGACTTTACAGGCTCCTCGAGGATACGAGCAGTACTTC.

The chain carries TRBV12-5 and TRBJ2-1, with TRBD2 as a possible D gene (5 bases). The V gene's germline CDR1 is LGHNT and CDR2 FRNRAP. The germline V and J ends were trimmed by 0 bases and 10 bases, with 16 bases remaining between them. The CDR3 contains 15 residues. DNA for the CDR3: TGTGCTAGTGGTTTGGTAAGGATAGCCTCGGGGGAGCAGTTCTTC. This sequence encodes CASGLVRIASGEQFF.

The rearrangement joins TRBV11-2 to TRBJ1-3; 7 bases align to TRBD1. V lost 5 bases, J lost 0 bases, and 4 bases stayed unmatched. This CDR3 is built from 15 residues. Germline-derived CDR1 and CDR2 are SGHAT and FQNNGV. The CDR3 spells CASSHRGYSGNTIYF. DNA of the CDR3: TGTGCCAGCAGCCACAGGGGATACTCTGGAAACACCATATATTTT.